This T cell receptor (beta chain) was sequenced for a study of T cells in Graves' hyperthyroidism and ophthalmopathy. General study points: Ophthalmopathy got predicted by the model a median about six months before its onset.

As regards this clonotype: The antigen is unknown.

RNA transcripts gave rise to amplified TCR beta CDR3 regions. In the first-round RT-PCR of the TCR CDR3, the HTBI primer set was used. TCRdb called the multiplex PCR reads again in MiXCR, with one record for every CDR3 protein. The sample has about 200,000 distinct CDR3 sequences; around a sixth are singletons. After removal of 8 bases from V and 4 bases from J, the junction contained 4 bases not matched to a gene. This CDR3 region has 14 residues. Germline assignment: CDR1 SEHNR and CDR2 FQNEAQ (reference sequence). Investigators excluded patients with uncontrolled infection, other autoimmune disease, pregnancy or lactation.

V and J are TRBV7-9 and TRBJ2-6, with TRBD1 identical over 8 bases. The sequenced sample was blood. This receptor was obtained from a woman aged 45-59 years with Graves' hyperthyroidism. The CDR3 DNA sequence: TGTGCCAGCCGCCAGGGGGCCGGGGCCAACGTCCTGACTTTC. It translates to CASRQGAGANVLTF.